The entry below describes one TCR beta chain. The target of this receptor is not known. Per-base qualities were not stored, and no clone one base away is much larger. The germline V gene specifies SGHRS as CDR1 and YFSETQ as CDR2. Inclusive of the bounding cysteine and phenylalanine, the CDR3 is 18 residues long. Just the 54-base CDR3 DNA is kept, in frame starting at base 1. After removal of 1 base from V and 4 bases from J, the junction retains 14 bases not matched to a gene. This record belongs to a study of T cell changes during pregnancy in multiple sclerosis (dated by TCRdb to between 2018 and 2020). Study-level background: Changes in the T cell repertoire over the course of pregnancy were examined in this study in women with multiple sclerosis.

Library creation used the immunoSEQ multiplex PCR assay. The source is immuneACCESS, and TCRdb retained only in-frame sequences with V and J called. Part of the clones is not carried over; for the studies checked, unresolved V genes explain less than half of this, and the remainder is unexplained. In this sample the table shows some 28,000 clones, approximately 88% of which occur a single time. The top ten clonotypes cover around 0.58% of the sample. The sequence was obtained from a female donor in good health, enrolled as a control in a pregnancy study. Sequenced here: CD4+ T cells from peripheral blood mononuclear cells, sampled in the first trimester of pregnancy. The sequence links TRBV5-1 to TRBJ1-2, with 9 bases matching TRBD1. The bases are TGCGCCAGCAGCTTGTCCTACAGGGGGCTCAAGAGGGGCTATGGCTACACCTTC. This encodes CASSLSYRGLKRGYGYTF.